Given below is one TCR beta chain in context. How the authors handled the data: The assay estimated nucleated cells by amplifying reference gene primers. Sequencing used immunoSEQ multiplex PCR; TCRdb keeps in-frame clones, though not all of them. V and J calls and clone size follow that table, whereas D and trimming were derived from the DNA. Of tens of thousands of clones listed, nearly 80% were seen once; the top ten hold about a third. This sample is drawn from a study of blood T cell repertoires in COVID-19. The wider study: Sites across the United States, Italy and Spain contributed samples from acute and convalescent COVID-19. PBMCs, B-cell-depleted T cells, or T cells provided the cDNA or gDNA that made up the material.

This sequence was found in a man at least 80 years old with acute or convalescent COVID-19. Specimen: peripheral blood.

In DNA, the CDR3 is TGTGCCAGCAGTGAATACGCTCAGGGCGGCTACACCTTC. Its translation: CASSEYAQGGYTF. The chain combines TRBV6-1 with TRBJ1-2; possible D gene TRBD1, 5 bases. The CDR3 consists of 13 residues. Trimming cost V 2 bases and J 8 bases, with 12 bases left between them. Germline-derived CDR1 and CDR2 are MNHNS and SASEGT.